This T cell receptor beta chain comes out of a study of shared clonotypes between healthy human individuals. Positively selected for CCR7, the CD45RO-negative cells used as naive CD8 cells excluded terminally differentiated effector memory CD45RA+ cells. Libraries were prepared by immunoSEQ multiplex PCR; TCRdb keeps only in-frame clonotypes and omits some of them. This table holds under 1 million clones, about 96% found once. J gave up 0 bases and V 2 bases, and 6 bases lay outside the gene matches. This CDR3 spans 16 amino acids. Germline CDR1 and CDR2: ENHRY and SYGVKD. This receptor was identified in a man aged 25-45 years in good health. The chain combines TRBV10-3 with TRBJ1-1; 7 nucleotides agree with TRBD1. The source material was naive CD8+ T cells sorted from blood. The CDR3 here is CAISENPDRMNTEAFF. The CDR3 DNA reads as TGTGCCATCAGTGAGAATCCGGACAGGATGAACACTGAAGCTTTCTTT.